The rows below give T cell receptor beta chains drawn from one sample of a study of cytomegalovirus exposure and HLA in healthy donors. Clones were sequenced by immunoSEQ multiplex PCR, and TCRdb holds only the in-frame ones, with some missing. This table has about 160,000 clones, about 60% appearing once. Sequenced: PBMCs. These receptors all stem from an older woman in good health and CMV-seropositive. CDR3s include the opening cysteine and the closing phenylalanine or tryptophan. The order of the fields is V gene, J gene, CDR3 protein.

v_call: TRBV4-2
j_call: TRBJ2-1
cdr3_aa: CASSQDIFGTGYNEQFF

v_call: TRBV11-2
j_call: TRBJ2-3
cdr3_aa: CASSLGPGAGTDTQYF

v_call: TRBV28
j_call: TRBJ2-1
cdr3_aa: CASSLSLASSYNEQFF

v_call: TRBV19
j_call: TRBJ1-5
cdr3_aa: CASTLGQRNQPQHF

v_call: TRBV6-4
j_call: TRBJ2-3
cdr3_aa: CASSPSSVGTDTQYF

v_call: TRBV7-9
j_call: TRBJ2-1
cdr3_aa: CASSLRRSDRGGNEQFF

v_call: TRBV7-3
j_call: TRBJ2-1
cdr3_aa: CASSGRPGGTYNEQFF

v_call: TRBV27
j_call: TRBJ2-7
cdr3_aa: CASSLGLAYEQYF

v_call: TRBV5-6
j_call: TRBJ2-7
cdr3_aa: CASSLGGAGLYEQYF

v_call: TRBV29-1
j_call: TRBJ2-1
cdr3_aa: CSAEEPGTSGSFEQFF

v_call: TRBV10-3
j_call: TRBJ1-6
cdr3_aa: CAISESNGNNSPLHF

v_call: TRBV27
j_call: TRBJ1-5
cdr3_aa: CASSFRATNQPQHF

v_call: TRBV28
j_call: TRBJ1-2
cdr3_aa: CASSLTGGYQNGYTF

v_call: TRBV6-5
j_call: TRBJ1-4
cdr3_aa: CASKQGGTNEKLFF

v_call: TRBV4-3
j_call: TRBJ2-5
cdr3_aa: CASSQDLNFFGVGRETQYF

v_call: TRBV11-1
j_call: TRBJ2-7
cdr3_aa: CASSLGDRVGYEQYF

v_call: TRBV5-1
j_call: TRBJ1-1
cdr3_aa: CASSSGQIIMNTEAFF

v_call: TRBV6-6
j_call: TRBJ2-3
cdr3_aa: CASTQRGGDTQYF

v_call: TRBV29-1
j_call: TRBJ2-1
cdr3_aa: CSVRVGQGMAYEQFF

v_call: TRBV29-1
j_call: TRBJ1-2
cdr3_aa: CSVEGEASTNYGYTF

v_call: TRBV7-8
j_call: TRBJ2-7
cdr3_aa: CASSLAAGGYEQYF

v_call: TRBV11-3
j_call: TRBJ2-1
cdr3_aa: CASSLSSEYEQFF

v_call: TRBV7-8
j_call: TRBJ2-7
cdr3_aa: CASSSYGTNYEQYF

v_call: TRBV7-2
j_call: TRBJ2-2
cdr3_aa: CASPHQGTGELFF

v_call: TRBV2
j_call: TRBJ1-5
cdr3_aa: CASTGTYSNQPQHF

v_call: TRBV9
j_call: TRBJ2-1
cdr3_aa: CASSPTRGGGPLNEQFF

v_call: TRBV28
j_call: TRBJ2-7
cdr3_aa: CASSPNGLAGGRYYEQYF

v_call: TRBV7-2
j_call: TRBJ2-2
cdr3_aa: CASSLSRGSGTGELFF

v_call: TRBV7-2
j_call: TRBJ2-7
cdr3_aa: CASRGEGNHEQCF

v_call: TRBV5-1
j_call: TRBJ2-7
cdr3_aa: CASSLEPGLANYEQYF

v_call: TRBV27
j_call: TRBJ1-2
cdr3_aa: CASSQTGVSYGYTF

v_call: TRBV19
j_call: TRBJ1-1
cdr3_aa: CASSGRTVNTEAFF

v_call: TRBV29-1
j_call: TRBJ2-1
cdr3_aa: CSGWGQPYNEQFF

v_call: TRBV5-6
j_call: TRBJ2-2
cdr3_aa: CASSLPGTGDTGELFF

v_call: TRBV5-6
j_call: TRBJ2-3
cdr3_aa: CASSLKLAGHDTQYF

v_call: TRBV14
j_call: TRBJ1-3
cdr3_aa: CASSQQQGTGNTIYF

v_call: TRBV5-6
j_call: TRBJ1-1
cdr3_aa: CASSSTYAEAFF

v_call: TRBV19
j_call: TRBJ1-3
cdr3_aa: CASSKRDRQQSSGNTIYF

v_call: TRBV4-1
j_call: TRBJ2-2
cdr3_aa: CASSLEPWTGAGELFF

v_call: TRBV7-9
j_call: TRBJ2-2
cdr3_aa: CASTQRGGVNTGELFF

v_call: TRBV29-1
j_call: TRBJ2-3
cdr3_aa: CSGGGTSGIMTDTQYF

v_call: TRBV4-2
j_call: TRBJ2-2
cdr3_aa: CASSQSLAGEAGELFF

v_call: TRBV30
j_call: TRBJ2-1
cdr3_aa: CAWKLAGVLSEQFF

v_call: TRBV28
j_call: TRBJ2-5
cdr3_aa: CASSLSSGPKMTQYF

v_call: TRBV5-1
j_call: TRBJ2-2
cdr3_aa: CASSLSTGSTGELFF

v_call: TRBV29-1
j_call: TRBJ2-7
cdr3_aa: CSVGWDRGRNEQYF

v_call: TRBV7-2
j_call: TRBJ2-7
cdr3_aa: CASSARQESYEQYF

v_call: TRBV28
j_call: TRBJ1-2
cdr3_aa: CASKLGINYGYTF